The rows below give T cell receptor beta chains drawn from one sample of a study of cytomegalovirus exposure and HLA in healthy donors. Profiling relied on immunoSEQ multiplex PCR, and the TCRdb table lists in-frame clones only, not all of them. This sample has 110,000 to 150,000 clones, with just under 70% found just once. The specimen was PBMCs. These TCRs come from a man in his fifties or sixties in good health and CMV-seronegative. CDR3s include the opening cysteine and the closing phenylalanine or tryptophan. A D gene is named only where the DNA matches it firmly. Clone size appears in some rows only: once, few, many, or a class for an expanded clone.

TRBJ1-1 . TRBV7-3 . TGTGCCAGCAGCTTAGGGCCTCTATCTGTAGAAACTGAAGCTTTCTTT CASSLGPLSVETEAFF
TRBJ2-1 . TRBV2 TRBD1 TGTGCCAGCAGTGACTTTGCCGGGACAGGGGACAATGAGCAGTTCTTC CASSDFAGTGDNEQFF
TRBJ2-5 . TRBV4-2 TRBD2 TGTGCCAGCAGCCAACAAGCGGGAGTAGGAGAGACCCAGTACTTC CASSQQAGVGETQYF
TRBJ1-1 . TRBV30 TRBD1 TGTGCCTGGGCGGGACAGTCGAACACTGAAGCTTTCTTT CAWAGQSNTEAFF
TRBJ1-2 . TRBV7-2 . TGTGCCAGCAGCTTAGCGCCCGGGGAAGGCTACACCTTC CASSLAPGEGYTF
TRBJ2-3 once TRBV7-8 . TGTGCCAGCAGCTTAGGTAGCCCAACAGATACGCAGTATTTT CASSLGSPTDTQYF
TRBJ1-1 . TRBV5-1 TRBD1 TGCGCCAGCAGCTACGTGACAGGGACGGCTGAAGCTTTCTTT CASSYVTGTAEAFF
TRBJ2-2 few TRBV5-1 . TGCGCCAGCAGCTTGGCCCCGGGGGACACCGGGGAGCTGTTTTTT CASSLAPGDTGELFF
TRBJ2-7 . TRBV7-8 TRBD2 TGTGCCAGCAGCTTACTTAACACAAGACTAGCGGAAGCCTACGAGCAGTACTTC CASSLLNTRLAEAYEQYF
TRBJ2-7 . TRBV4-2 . TGTGCCAGCAGCCAAGATACCAGGGCAGATGAGCAGTACTTC CASSQDTRADEQYF
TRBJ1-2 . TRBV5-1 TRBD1 TGCGCCAGCAGCCTCGACAGGGGTAATCGAGGCTACACCTTC CASSLDRGNRGYTF
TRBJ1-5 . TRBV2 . TGTGCCAGCAGTGAGGCGAGGGGCAATCAGCCCCAGCATTTT CASSEARGNQPQHF
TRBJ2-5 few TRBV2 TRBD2 TGTGCCAGCAGTGAAGGAGGTTGGACTAGCGGGGAGGAGACCCAGTACTTC CASSEGGWTSGEETQYF
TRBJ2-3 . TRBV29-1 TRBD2 TGCAGCGTTGAAGATCCCCCTAGCGGGACTACAGATACGCAGTATTTT CSVEDPPSGTTDTQYF
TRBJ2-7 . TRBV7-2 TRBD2 TGTGCCAGCAGCTCCGACGAATCTATACTAGCGACCGAGCAGTACTTC CASSSDESILATEQYF
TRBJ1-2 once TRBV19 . TGTGCCAGTAATCAGGGTCGCGGCTATGGCTACACCTTC CASNQGRGYGYTF
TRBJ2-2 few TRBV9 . TGTGCCAGCAGCGTAGGCGGAGACACCGGGGAGCTGTTTTTT CASSVGGDTGELFF
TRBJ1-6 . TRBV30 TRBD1 TGTGCCTGGAGTGGGCGAGGACAGGGGAATTCACCCCTCCACTTT CAWSGRGQGNSPLHF
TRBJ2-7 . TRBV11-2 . TGTGCCAGCAGCTTAGATCGGGGATTCGGCGACGAGCAGTACTTC CASSLDRGFGDEQYF
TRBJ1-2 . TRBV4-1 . TGCGCCAGCAGCCCCGGCCAACAGGAGCCCGGGGGCTATGGCTACACCTTC CASSPGQQEPGGYGYTF
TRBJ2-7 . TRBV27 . TGTGCCAGCAGAACAGGTTACGAGCAGTACTTC CASRTGYEQYF
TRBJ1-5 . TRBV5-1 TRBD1 TGCGCCAGCAGCCCTGGTCTGACAGGGAGTAGCAATCAGCCCCAGCATTTT CASSPGLTGSSNQPQHF
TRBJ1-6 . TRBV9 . TGTGCCAGCAGCGTAGCTGGAGGGGCGGTTGGGAATTCACCCCTCCACTTT CASSVAGGAVGNSPLHF
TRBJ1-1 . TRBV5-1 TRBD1 TGCGCCAGCAGCTTGGACGGCCAGGGGGGCACTGAAGCTTTCTTT CASSLDGQGGTEAFF
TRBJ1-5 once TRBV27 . TGTGCCAGCGGGTGGCTGACACGGCGGGAAAGCCAGCCCCAGCATTTT CASGWLTRRESQPQHF
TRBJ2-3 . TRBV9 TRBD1 TGTGCCAGCAGCGTAGACAACGGCAGGGGGCGCCCAGATACGCAGTATTTT CASSVDNGRGRPDTQYF
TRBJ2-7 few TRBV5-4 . TGTGCCAGCAGCCCCGGTGGCGAAAACTACGAGCAGTACTTC CASSPGGENYEQYF
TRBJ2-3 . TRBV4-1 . TGCGCCAGCAGCCAAGGGCTCAGGGGGGTTACAGATACGCAGTATTTT CASSQGLRGVTDTQYF
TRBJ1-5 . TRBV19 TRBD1 TGTGCCAGTACCCCGGACAGGGGATGGAATCAGCCCCAGCATTTT CASTPDRGWNQPQHF
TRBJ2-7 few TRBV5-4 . TGTGCCAGCAGCTCGGGGTACGGTTACGAGCAGTACTTC CASSSGYGYEQYF
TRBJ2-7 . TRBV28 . TGTGCCAGCGCTCAGGGCTCCTACGAGCAGTACTTC CASAQGSYEQYF
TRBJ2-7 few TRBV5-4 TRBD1 TGTGCCAGCAGTCGGGACAGGGATTCCTACGAGCAGTACTTC CASSRDRDSYEQYF
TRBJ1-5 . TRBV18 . TGTGCCAGCTCACGTCGACAAGAAGTGGGAGGTCAGCCCCAGCATTTT CASSRRQEVGGQPQHF
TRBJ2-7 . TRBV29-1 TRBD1 TGCAGCGTCGCCTCCCAACGACAGGGAGAGCAGTACTTC CSVASQRQGEQYF
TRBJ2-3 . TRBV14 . TGTGCCAGCAGCCCAGGCGTAAGTCTGCAGTATTTT CASSPGVSLQYF
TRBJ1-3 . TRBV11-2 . TGTGCCAGCAGCTTAGAATCGTCGCCCCACGGGGGAAACACCATATATTTT CASSLESSPHGGNTIYF
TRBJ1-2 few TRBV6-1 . TGTGCCAGCAACAGGGCCCCCTATGGCTACACCTTC CASNRAPYGYTF
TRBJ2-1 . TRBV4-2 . TGTGCCAGCAGCCAAGAACAGGGTAGCTCCTACAATGAGCAGTTCTTC CASSQEQGSSYNEQFF
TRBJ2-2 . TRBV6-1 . TGTGCCAGCAGATTAAGCGGGACCGGGGAGCTGTTTTTT CASRLSGTGELFF
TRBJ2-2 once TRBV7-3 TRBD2 TGTGCCAGCAGCTTAAATGTAGCGGGAGCTACCGGGGAGCTGTTTTTT CASSLNVAGATGELFF
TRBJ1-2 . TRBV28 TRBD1 TGTGCCAGCAGTCTCTGGACAGGGGGGCCTTGGGATGGCTACACCTTC CASSLWTGGPWDGYTF
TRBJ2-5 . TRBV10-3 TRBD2 TGTGCCATCAGTCAAGCGGGAGGGGAACAAGAGACCCAGTACTTC CAISQAGGEQETQYF
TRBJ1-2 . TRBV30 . TGTGCCTGGAGTGTGGAAAGAGGAGGCTATGGCTACACCTTC CAWSVERGGYGYTF
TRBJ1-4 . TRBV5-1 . TGCGCCAGCAGCGATGGGAGTAGGGGGTCAACTAATGAAAAACTGTTTTTT CASSDGSRGSTNEKLFF
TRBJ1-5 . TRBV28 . TGTGCCAGCAGTTTGAGGGGAGGCGACAATCAGCCCCAGCATTTT CASSLRGGDNQPQHF
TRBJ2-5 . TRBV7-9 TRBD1 TGTGCCAGCAGCCGGGACAGCCAAGAGACCCAGTACTTC CASSRDSQETQYF
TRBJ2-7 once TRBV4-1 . TGCGCCAGCAGCGCCAGCGCGGAAAGCTCCTACGAGCAGTACTTC CASSASAESSYEQYF
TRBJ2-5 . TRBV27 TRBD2 TGTGCCAGCAGAAGGAGAGGGAGCGGGAGGGCGGTGGGGGAACAAGAGACCCAGTACTTC CASRRRGSGRAVGEQETQYF
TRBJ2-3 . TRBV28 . TGTGCCAGCAGTTGGGGCAGGGACAACACAGATACGCAGTATTTT CASSWGRDNTDTQYF
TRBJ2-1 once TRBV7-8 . TGTGCCAGCAGCTTACATAGCGGAGACAATGAGCAGTTCTTC CASSLHSGDNEQFF
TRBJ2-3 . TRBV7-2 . TGTGCCAGCAGCCCACAGGGAAGAGCCACAGATACGCAGTATTTT CASSPQGRATDTQYF
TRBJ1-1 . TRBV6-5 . TGTGCCAGCAGCCTAGACTTCGGCGGGAACACTGAAGCTTTCTTT CASSLDFGGNTEAFF
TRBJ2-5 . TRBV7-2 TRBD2 TGTGCCAGCAGCTTTGAACTAGCGGGAGTGGGTGAGACCCAGTACTTC CASSFELAGVGETQYF